A selection of T cell receptor beta chains follows, all from one sample in a study of CXCR3-negative and CXCR3-positive naive CD8 T cells. Each CDR3 protein gets one entry in TCRdb, which reprocessed the 5' RACE reads and gives no DNA. The listing records approximately 5,800 distinct CDR3 sequences. The sample consisted of naive CXCR3- CD8+ T cells from blood. The receptors originated from a human donor in good health. Some clones in this sample may be carry-over from other donors' samples. Both conserved end residues are part of each CDR3. Each record gives: J gene, clone size, V gene, CDR3 length, CDR3 protein. Expanded clones get a size class; other rows say once, few or many, or leave the size out.

TRBJ2-3,medium-sized,TRBV5-1,16,CASSLRSLTSTDTQYF
TRBJ2-5,.,TRBV29-1,12,CSVDPGEETQYF
TRBJ2-1,.,TRBV19,16,CASSITSGSSYNEQFF
TRBJ2-7,medium-sized,TRBV7-3,15,CASSLGPGGPYEQYF
TRBJ2-7,medium-sized,TRBV12-3/TRBV12-4,15,CASKIAGGPGYEQYF
TRBJ2-1,medium-sized,TRBV15,16,CATSREILTSFHEQFF
TRBJ1-1,.,TRBV29-1,13,CSAEDRTPYEAFF
TRBJ2-7,.,TRBV19,14,CASSIAEGAYEQYF
TRBJ2-7,.,TRBV12-3/TRBV12-4,15,CASSSHPAQGYEQYF
TRBJ1-1,medium-sized,TRBV14,18,CASSQRRQGTSMNTEAFF
TRBJ2-7,.,TRBV9,14,CASSVTSGGYEQYF
TRBJ1-4,medium-sized,TRBV5-1,17,CASSLFDRMASSEKLFF
TRBJ1-4,.,TRBV9,16,CASSATGVYGNEKLFF
TRBJ2-7,.,TRBV7-8,17,CASSSPASAPRAYEQYF
TRBJ1-1,medium-sized,TRBV20-1,15,CSAVVKGQTRTEAFF
TRBJ2-7,.,TRBV6-6,14,CASSNIDRVYEQYF
TRBJ2-1,.,TRBV5-1,12,CASSLRSGEQFF
TRBJ2-1,.,TRBV7-2,15,CASSLTSGLNNEQFF
TRBJ2-2,.,TRBV2,16,CASSPIEGAHAGELFF
TRBJ2-5,medium-sized,TRBV7-8,14,CASSPTEGLSTQYF
TRBJ2-3,.,TRBV15,15,CATNSAGGGADTQYF
TRBJ2-7,medium-sized,TRBV29-1,14,CSVEEAGVMYEQYF
TRBJ2-2,medium-sized,TRBV7-9,15,CASSKGGSGTGELFF
TRBJ2-7,.,TRBV14,14,CASSQEWGGYEQYF
TRBJ2-1,.,TRBV29-1,15,CSVEEGQSSYNEQFF
TRBJ2-7,medium-sized,TRBV9,15,CASSVEAGLSYEQYF
TRBJ1-1,.,TRBV20-1,14,CSASRRTINTEAFF
TRBJ1-1,medium-sized,TRBV15,15,CATSRDRGAGTEAFF
TRBJ2-7,.,TRBV5-6,13,CASSPGTAHEQYF
TRBJ1-2,.,TRBV25-1,14,CASSEGTGIYGYTF
TRBJ2-1,.,TRBV20-1,16,CSARDLIGSTYNEQFF
TRBJ1-3,.,TRBV12-3/TRBV12-4,15,CASSQTGEAGNTIYF
TRBJ2-1,medium-sized,TRBV25-1,13,CASSQGGYNEQFF
TRBJ2-1,medium-sized,TRBV29-1,11,CSPRQNNEQFF
TRBJ1-2,.,TRBV27,14,CASGTDTWNYGYTF
TRBJ1-2,.,TRBV3-1,11,CATRNGEGYTF
TRBJ1-2,.,TRBV14,14,CASSHNAGAIGYTF
TRBJ1-2,.,TRBV6-5,15,CASSYSGTVNYGYTF
TRBJ2-7,.,TRBV6-2/TRBV6-3,14,CASSYRGPAYEQYF
TRBJ2-2,.,TRBV7-2,14,CASSPSIQTGELFF
TRBJ2-1,.,TRBV7-3,17,CASSLMPIGVPNNEQFF
TRBJ2-1,medium-sized,TRBV15,15,CATSRSGGVLNEQFF
TRBJ1-3,medium-sized,TRBV11-2,15,CASSGGGSSGNTIYF
TRBJ2-1,.,TRBV29-1,15,CSAQDPEQGGREQFF
TRBJ2-5,.,TRBV25-1,11,CASSLAETQYF
TRBJ1-1,.,TRBV6-5,14,CESSTQGIYTEAFF